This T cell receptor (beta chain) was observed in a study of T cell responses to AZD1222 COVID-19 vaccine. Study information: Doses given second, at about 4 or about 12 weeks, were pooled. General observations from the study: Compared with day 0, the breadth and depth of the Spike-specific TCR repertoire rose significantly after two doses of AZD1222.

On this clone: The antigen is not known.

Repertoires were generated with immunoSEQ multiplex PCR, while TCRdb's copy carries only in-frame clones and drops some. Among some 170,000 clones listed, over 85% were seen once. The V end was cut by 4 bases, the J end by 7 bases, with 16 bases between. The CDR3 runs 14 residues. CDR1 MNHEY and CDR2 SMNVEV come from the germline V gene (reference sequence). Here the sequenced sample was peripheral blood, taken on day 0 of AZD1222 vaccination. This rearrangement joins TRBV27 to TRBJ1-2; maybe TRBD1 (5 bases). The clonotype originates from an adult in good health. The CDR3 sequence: CASSSQGARGGYTF. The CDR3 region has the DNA TGTGCCAGCAGTTCCCAAGGGGCCCGGGGTGGCTACACCTTC.